These 17 T cell receptor beta chains came from one sample sequenced in a study of cytomegalovirus exposure and HLA in healthy donors. PCR was performed using 60 Vbeta and 13 Jbeta primers. Libraries were prepared by immunoSEQ multiplex PCR; TCRdb keeps only in-frame clonotypes and omits some of them. This sample has 75,000 to 100,000 clones, with 60% to 85% found just once. Specimen: PBMCs. These receptors all come from a man in his 60s in good health and CMV-seropositive.

This clone was recorded only once. The CDR3, as DNA: TGTGCCAGCAGCCGAACAGGGACAACGAGGAATGAGCAGTTCTTC. As protein: CASSRTGTTRNEQFF. The chain is built from TRBV7-8 and TRBJ2-1, with a possible D match to TRBD1 (6 bases). The V gene's germline CDR1 is SGHVS and CDR2 FQNEAQ. The V end lost 5 bases, the J end lost 7 bases, and 18 bases lay between the germline ends. CDR3 length: 15 amino acids.

The chain couples TRBV9 to TRBJ2-1, with 8 bases aligning to TRBD1. V dropped 3 bases and J dropped 8; count of bases not matched to a gene: 10. From germline, CDR1 is SGDLS and CDR2 YYNGEE. This CDR3 has 15 amino acids. The CDR3 bases are TGTGCCAGCAGCGCGACCGGACAGGGCCCAGATGAGCAGTTCTTC. Translating it yields CASSATGQGPDEQFF.

This clone was observed a few times. The chain recombines TRBV30 with TRBJ2-5; 7 bases line up with TRBD1. Near its end, the DNA agrees better with TRBJ2-7, so the J call may be wrong. The CDR3 totals 15 residues. The germline V gene encodes CDR1 GTSNPN and CDR2 SVGIG (reference sequence). DNA for the CDR3: TGTGCCTGGAGTGATAGACAGGGTTGGACCTACGAGCAGTACTTC. This sequence encodes CAWSDRQGWTYEQYF.

This chain uses TRBV5-1 with TRBJ2-3; 7 nucleotides agree with TRBD1. V lost 2 bases and J lost 5; bases outside the gene matches: 2. The CDR3 has 13 amino acids. Per germline, CDR1 SGHRS and CDR2 YFSETQ. CDR3 amino acids: CASSFDREDTQYF. The CDR3 DNA follows: TGCGCCAGCAGCTTCGACAGGGAAGATACGCAGTATTTT.

V usage is TRBV6-1 and J usage is TRBJ2-7; 10 nucleotides agree with TRBD2. This CDR3 is 15 amino acids long. Germline CDR1 reads MNHNS; CDR2 reads SASEGT. V lost 2 bases and J lost 0; bases outside the gene matches: 1. DNA for the CDR3: TGTGCCAGCAGTGAAACTAGCGGGGCCTCCTACGAGCAGTACTTC. It specifies CASSETSGASYEQYF.

The genes are TRBV30 and TRBJ2-1; 12 nucleotides line up with TRBD2. Losses at the gene ends were 4 bases for V and 9 bases for J; bases not matched to a gene: 4. CDR1 is GTSNPN, CDR2 SVGIG, per germline (reference sequence). The CDR3 extends over 13 amino acids. The CDR3 loop is CAWTGLAGFEQFF. The CDR3, as DNA: TGTGCCTGGACCGGACTAGCGGGGTTTGAGCAGTTCTTC.

This clone was detected once. The J gene is TRBJ2-2, the V gene TRBV4-1; no clear D gene. The CDR3 contains 16 residues. The V end was cut by 2 bases, the J end by 2 bases, with 12 bases between. Germline values: CDR1 MGHRA, CDR2 YSYEKL. CDR3 residues: CASSQFAELNTGELFF. CDR3 sequence (DNA): TGCGCCAGCAGCCAATTCGCAGAACTAAACACCGGGGAGCTGTTTTTT.

This chain links TRBV6-1 with TRBJ1-2, with TRBD1 as a possible D gene (6 bases). V lost 3 bases to trimming and J lost 8 bases, with 19 bases between them. The CDR3 runs to 15 residues. Germline loops: CDR1 MNHNS, CDR2 SASEGT. CDR3 region: CASSEGGLGAGGYTF. The CDR3 DNA follows: TGTGCCAGCAGTGAGGGGGGGTTGGGGGCCGGCGGCTACACCTTC.

The chain couples TRBV7-2 to TRBJ2-7; TRBD1 matches 10 bases. Per the germline V gene, CDR1 is SGHTA and CDR2 is FQGNSA. The CDR3 totals 14 residues. V shed 4 bases, J shed 5 bases, and the junction held 5 bases outside the gene matches. CDR3 coding DNA: TGTGCCAGCAGCTCGGGACAGGGGACCCACGAGCAGTACTTC. Its protein product is CASSSGQGTHEQYF.

The chain joins TRBV19 to TRBJ2-5; possible D gene TRBD1, 5 bases. The germline V gene encodes CDR1 LNHDA and CDR2 SQIVND (reference sequence). Deletions cut 3 bases from V and 5 bases from J, with 16 bases between. The CDR3 consists of 15 residues. CDR3 coding DNA: TGTGCCAGTAGTATGACAGACGGTCTATGGGAGACCCAGTACTTC. Its protein product is CASSMTDGLWETQYF. The variable domain in full, completed from reference TRBV19 and TRBJ2-5, reads DGGITQSPKYLFRKEGQNVTLSCEQNLNHDAMYWYRQDPGQGLRLIYYSQIVNDFQKGDIAEGYSVSREKKESFPLTVTSAQKNPTAFYLCASSMTDGLWETQYFGPGTRLLVL.

This clone showed up just once. The chain links TRBV7-8 to TRBJ1-2; possibly TRBD1 for D (6 bases). Looked up from germline, CDR1 is SGHVS and CDR2 is FQNEAQ. CDR3 size: 13 residues. V was shortened by 2 bases and J by 8 bases, with 12 bases between the two germline ends. CDR3 residues: CASSLSTGQGYTF. The CDR3, as DNA: TGTGCCAGCAGCTTATCAACAGGGCAAGGCTACACCTTC.

This rearrangement joins TRBV9 to TRBJ1-3; D is uncertain. Germline lookup yields CDR1 SGDLS and CDR2 YYNGEE. V was pared by 0 bases and J by 2 bases, with 21 bases between. There are 19 residues in the CDR3. The CDR3 region is CASSVEAGRSSRTGNTIYF. The CDR3 coding sequence is TGTGCCAGCAGCGTAGAGGCGGGGAGGAGCAGCAGGACTGGAAACACCATATATTTT.

The chain couples TRBV28 to TRBJ2-7; maybe TRBD1 (6 bases). The CDR3 covers 15 residues. The germline V gene has CDR1 MDHEN and CDR2 SYDVKM. Trimming removed 3 bases from V and 3 bases from J, with 15 bases in between. The CDR3 here is CASSFYRTGFYEQYF. Written as DNA, the CDR3 is TGTGCCAGCAGTTTCTATCGAACAGGGTTCTACGAGCAGTACTTC.

V is TRBV7-6 and J is TRBJ2-3; TRBD1 aligns across 8 bases. The V and J ends lost 4 bases and 3 bases, in that order; junction bases with no gene match: 12. This CDR3 comprises 17 residues. In germline, CDR1 is SGHVS, CDR2 FNYEAQ. The CDR3 DNA sequence: TGTGCCAGCAGCTACCCCGGGCAGGGGGCTTGGACAGATACGCAGTATTTT. Its translation: CASSYPGQGAWTDTQYF.

This clone has a handful of counts. The genes are TRBV6-5 and TRBJ1-3; 7 bases are a match to TRBD1. Per germline, CDR1 MNHEY and CDR2 SVGAGI. There are 13 residues in the CDR3. V lost 6 bases, J lost 8 bases, and 7 bases stayed unmatched. The CDR3 protein is CASRSTGTYTIYF. Written as DNA, the CDR3 is TGTGCCAGCAGGTCGACAGGGACCTACACCATATATTTT.

V usage is TRBV7-3 and J usage is TRBJ2-2, with D perhaps TRBD2 (5 bases). Trimming stripped 0 bases from V and 6 bases from J, with 14 bases between. The germline V gene has CDR1 SGHTA and CDR2 FQGTGA. The CDR3 contains 16 residues. DNA of the CDR3: TGTGCCAGCAGCTTAACTGCCTCGGGGTGGGCCGGGGAGCTGTTTTTT. The encoded protein is CASSLTASGWAGELFF.

This chain connects TRBV7-9 to TRBJ1-4, with 7 bases matching TRBD1. Trimming took 5 bases from V and 4 from J; bases not matched to a gene: 7. The CDR3 extends over 15 amino acids. The germline CDR1 and CDR2 sequences are SEHNR and FQNEAQ (reference sequence). CDR3 loop: CASSPKGAGNEKLFF. CDR3 sequence (DNA): TGTGCCAGCAGCCCGAAGGGGGCTGGTAATGAAAAACTGTTTTTT.